This T cell receptor beta chain derives from a study of blood T cell repertoires in COVID-19. Across the whole study: Specimens from acute and convalescent COVID-19 originated in the United States, Italy and Spain.

V shed 7 bases, J shed 2 bases, and the junction held 9 bases outside the gene matches. The CDR3 is 15 amino acids. Germline loops: CDR1 SQVTM, CDR2 ANQGSEA. Original analysis: How many nucleated cells were present was estimated from reference gene primer amplification. TCRdb's table, derived via immunoSEQ multiplex PCR, lists solely in-frame clones and lacks some. The D gene and trimming were derived from the DNA, and the V and J assignments and clone size from that table. The sample consists of under 90,000 clones, over 65% of them appearing once. The clonotype was recovered from a man over 45 with active or convalescent COVID-19. This sequence joins TRBV29-1 and TRBJ2-3; TRBD1 agrees at 10 bases. The sequenced sample consisted of peripheral blood. In nucleotides, the CDR3 is TGCAGCGGGTCTGACAGGGGGCCTTTCACAGATACGCAGTATTTT. It yields the protein CSGSDRGPFTDTQYF.